This T cell receptor (beta chain) was recovered during a study of blood T cell repertoires in COVID-19. On the study more broadly: The samples span acute and convalescent COVID-19 from the United States, Italy and Spain.

The data were produced by immunoSEQ multiplex PCR, yet TCRdb's version contains in-frame clones alone and is incomplete. The sample has some 460,000 clones, 87% seen once. This CDR3 has 14 residues. Germline values: CDR1 LGHNA, CDR2 YSLEER. V lost 4 bases and J 2 bases, leaving 11 bases between the germline ends. The sequenced sample was PBMCs or T cells enriched from blood (not recorded which). This clonotype was sampled from a woman younger than 30 with acute COVID-19. This sequence joins TRBV4-3 and TRBJ1-1; tentative D call: TRBD1 (6 bases). CDR3 protein: CASSPGQINTEAFF. CDR3 nucleotide sequence: TGCGCCAGCAGCCCCGGACAGATAAACACTGAAGCTTTCTTT.